This T cell receptor (beta chain) is from a study of shared clonotypes between healthy human individuals. Genomic DNA of every subset was divided equally among multiple immunoSEQ plates. Libraries were prepared by immunoSEQ multiplex PCR; TCRdb keeps only in-frame clonotypes and omits some of them. The profile shows approximately 700,000 clones, around three quarters of them singletons. Study results and limitations: Relative to clonotypes present in all four donors, those not shared had lower generation probabilities. At large depth, rarefaction still showed sorted-subset sequencing to be incomplete.

As concerns this clone: Its antigen remains unidentified.

Per germline, CDR1 KGHSH and CDR2 LQKENI. This CDR3 has 13 residues. The germline V and J ends were trimmed by 6 bases and 5 bases, with 11 bases remaining between them. The donors were all Caucasian adults (living in Nashville, Tennessee). Sequenced sample: memory CD4+ T cells sorted from blood. The sample's subset: CD45RA-negative fraction. The gene calls are TRBV18 and TRBJ1-5; no clear D gene. This receptor was taken from a woman between 25 and 40 years old in good health. This CDR3 is CASSAEGYQPQHF. CDR3 DNA sequence: TGTGCCAGCTCCGCAGAGGGATATCAGCCCCAGCATTTT. The whole variable domain, remainder taken from reference TRBV18 and TRBJ1-5, is NAGVMQNPRHLVRRRGQEARLRCSPMKGHSHVYWYRQLPEEGLKFMVYLQKENIIDESGMPKERFSAEFPKEGPSILRIQQVVRGDSAAYFCASSAEGYQPQHFGDGTRLSIL.